Listed below are T cell receptor beta chains from one sample, sequenced in a study of OX40 agonist ivuxolimab in advanced cancers. Measured with immunoSEQ multiplex PCR; TCRdb has only the in-frame clones, and not every one. Here the sample spans about 34,000 clones, about 93% being singletons. This sample comprised CD4+ or CD8+ T cells sorted from blood, obtained in a trial of the OX40 agonist ivuxolimab. These receptors originate from an adult with an advanced solid tumor such as melanoma, head and neck, liver or kidney cancer. The CDR3 runs from the conserved cysteine through the conserved F or W. The listing skips clone size in some rows; elsewhere it reads once, few, many or a size class.

V gene	clone size	J gene	CDR3 protein
TRBV19	-	TRBJ1-6	CASTLTGGGSPLHF
TRBV27	-	TRBJ2-3	CASSYTGSGDTQYF
TRBV7-9	-	TRBJ1-1	CASSSYSENTEAFF
TRBV19	-	TRBJ2-1	CASSSRRTGVLNEQFF
TRBV5-4	-	TRBJ2-1	CASSLAGTSGRAINEQFF
TRBV5-4	-	TRBJ1-3	CASSLNRDPALDTIYF
TRBV19	-	TRBJ2-3	CASSPGDLTDTQYF
TRBV2	-	TRBJ2-3	CASKGLAGGGDTQYF
TRBV2	-	TRBJ2-3	CASSELPTGLVADTQYF
TRBV28	-	TRBJ2-7	CASSLVAGGPGEQYF
TRBV11-2	-	TRBJ2-3	CASSSLSLRSRGTDTQYF
TRBV7-3	once	TRBJ2-3	CASSSRQTDTQYF
TRBV5-4	-	TRBJ2-5	CASSRISGTMETQYF
TRBV10-3	-	TRBJ1-2	CAISEGPYGYTF
TRBV13	-	TRBJ2-1	CASSLNRVAGGLNEQFF
TRBV4-2	-	TRBJ2-7	CASSQVWIRGTGVYEQYF
TRBV30	-	TRBJ2-1	CAWELAGASDEQFF
TRBV9	-	TRBJ2-1	CASSVRPGLAGERNEQFF
TRBV25-1	once	TRBJ2-5	CASSELGVAGEKETQYF
TRBV4-3	-	TRBJ2-1	CASSQLEEGNEQFF
TRBV30	-	TRBJ2-7	CAWSVQGSYEQYF
TRBV6-5	-	TRBJ2-7	CASTNQPSSYEQYF
TRBV5-8	-	TRBJ2-1	CASSLDRYPYNEQFF
TRBV7-9	-	TRBJ1-6	CASSLPGSGSPLHF
TRBV30	-	TRBJ2-2	CAWGTGMMSGELFF
TRBV28	-	TRBJ2-4	CASSYGDNIQYF